This T cell receptor (beta chain) was documented in a study of post-analysis software for immune sequencing data (dated by TCRdb to the mid-2010s). Context from the whole study: Disease courses on record covered relapsing-remitting, secondary progressive and progressive-relapsing multiple sclerosis, though some patients had no subtype annotation. The patient repertoires were set against around eleven previously published healthy control repertoires from donors whose ages ranged from 6 to 25 years. A subset of samples was prepared in parallel using single-end sample barcoding, then pooled and co-amplified after Illumina adapter ligation.

The investigation overall reported the following: The multiple sclerosis patient group was slightly younger than the control group. Direct clustering with F measure revealed strong co-clustering of samples prepared in the same batch, which led to a batch-effect correction. Significantly lower normalized Chao1 diversity was found in multiple sclerosis patients than in controls, suggesting substantial peripheral T-cell clonal expansion. Several TRBV segments, including TRBV5-6, TRBV5-1 and TRBV20-1, were significantly more frequent in patients than controls.

In regard to this clonotype: The antigen it recognizes is unknown. Base qualities are not recorded, but no much larger clone differs from it by a single base.

To demonstrate the VDJtools post-analysis software, TCR beta repertoires were profiled from the peripheral blood of 10 to 15 young patients with multiple sclerosis. The multiple sclerosis patients were children and adolescents between about 6 and 16 years of age. Taken from the germline V gene (reference sequence), the CDR1 and CDR2 loops are DFQATT and SNEGSKA. CDR3 length: 12 amino acids, cysteine to phenylalanine. The entry retains the CDR3 DNA only, 36 bases that are in frame from base 1. The library came from PCR. Sequenced using an Illumina HiSeq 2500. To reduce PCR and sequencing biases, unique molecular identifiers were incorporated into the TCR beta cDNA libraries. Roughly 500,000 cDNA molecules were obtained per 1 to 10 million input T cells, so each molecule approximated one T cell. The same protocol used for the earlier healthy control dataset was applied to prepare and sequence the patient libraries. Samples belonging to the same batch were prepared together, multiplexed and sequenced on a shared HiSeq lane. Per the original workflow: MIGEC handled the raw barcoded reads, throwing out single-read molecular identifier groups before consensus assembly and CDR3 extraction. VDJtools was used for post-analysis of the clonotype tables, with diversity normalized by down-sampling every dataset to the smallest sample size. In repertoire overlap clustering, CDR3 amino acid sequences, but not nucleotide sequences, were matched to correct batch-related cross-sample contamination. TCRdb trimmed the raw reads at Q25, called clones with MiXCR and kept productive beta chains. A single entry per CDR3 protein holds the most common genes and DNA from its merged rows. The V and J calls, along with clone size, are taken from TCRdb and not from the paper's own processing. The sample table records about 680,000 distinct CDR3 sequences; approximately 60% of these occur just once. Around 11% of the sample is taken by the ten largest.

The V and J genes are TRBV20-1 and TRBJ2-4, with TRBD1 perhaps the D gene, on 6 matching bases. The sample was blood. This TCR derives from a girl aged 2-15 years with multiple sclerosis. The CDR3 here reads CRATSGVDIQYF. The nucleotide sequence is TGCAGGGCCACATCAGGGGTGGACATTCAGTACTTC.